The 23 T cell receptor beta chains listed next were all sequenced from one sample in a study of OX40 agonist ivuxolimab in advanced cancers. Measured with immunoSEQ multiplex PCR; TCRdb has only the in-frame clones, and not every one. The sample carries tens of thousands of clones, around four fifths recorded once. The specimen comprised CD4+ or CD8+ T cells sorted from blood, sampled in a trial of the OX40 agonist ivuxolimab. These receptors came from an adult with an advanced solid tumor such as melanoma, head and neck, liver or kidney cancer.

This clone was recorded only once. The gene calls are TRBV14 and TRBJ2-2; D might be TRBD2 (6 bases). Germline V gene data show CDR1 as SGHDN and CDR2 as FVKESK. Trimming took 3 bases from V and 1 from J, leaving 15 bases between them. There are 17 residues in the CDR3. The CDR3 region has the DNA TGTGCCAGCAGCCAGTCCATAGCGGCACAGAACACCGGGGAGCTGTTTTTT. Amino acids: CASSQSIAAQNTGELFF. The whole variable domain, filled in from reference TRBV14 and TRBJ2-2, reads EAGVTQFPSHSVIEKGQTVTLRCDPISGHDNLYWYRRVMGKEIKFLLHFVKESKQDESGMPNNRFLAERTGGTYSTLKVQPAELEDSGVYFCASSQSIAAQNTGELFFGEGSRLTVL.

The chain uses TRBV11-2 and TRBJ1-2, with TRBD1 matching 8 bases. CDR1 SGHAT and CDR2 FQNNGV come from the germline V gene. V gave up 2 bases and J gave up 7 bases; unmatched junction bases: 12. This CDR3 region has 16 residues. The CDR3 reads CASSLHLSGQGGGYTF. The CDR3 region has the DNA TGTGCCAGCAGCTTACACCTCTCCGGACAGGGAGGTGGCTACACCTTC. The whole variable domain, filled in from reference TRBV11-2 and TRBJ1-2, reads EAGVAQSPRYKIIEKRQSVAFWCNPISGHATLYWYQQILGQGPKLLIQFQNNGVVDDSQLPKDRFSAERLKGVDSTLKIQPAKLEDSAVYLCASSLHLSGQGGGYTFGSGTRLTVV.

The rearrangement uses TRBV4-2 and TRBJ1-2; D might be TRBD1 (6 bases). This CDR3 is built from 14 residues. CDR1 is LGHNA and CDR2 is YNFKEQ in the germline V gene. Trimming took off 0 bases at V and 7 bases at J, with 12 bases between the two ends. CDR3: CASSQDPQGGGYTF. The CDR3 nucleotides read TGTGCCAGCAGCCAAGACCCACAGGGTGGTGGCTACACCTTC.

The chain combines TRBV27 with TRBJ1-2; D perhaps matches TRBD1 (5 bases). Germline-derived CDR1 and CDR2 are MNHEY and SMNVEV (reference sequence). CDR3 length equals 14 residues. Trimming removed 4 bases from V and 7 bases from J, with 16 bases in between. CDR3 sequence reads: CASSWRDPSRGYTF. The CDR3 nucleotides read TGTGCCAGCAGTTGGAGGGACCCTTCTCGTGGCTACACCTTC.

This chain joins TRBV5-1 and TRBJ1-2; 8 bases match TRBD1. CDR1 and CDR2 from the germline V gene are SGHRS and YFSETQ. Trimming cost V 3 bases and J 5 bases; bases outside gene matches: 9. This CDR3 contains 15 residues. CDR3 region: CASSSGQGAGYGYTF. The CDR3 DNA follows: TGCGCCAGCAGCTCTGGACAGGGAGCGGGGTATGGCTACACCTTC.

This clone was seen only once. V and J are TRBV5-1 and TRBJ2-5; 13 nucleotides agree with TRBD2. In germline, CDR1 is SGHRS, CDR2 YFSETQ. The CDR3 extends over 17 amino acids. V was pared by 0 bases and J by 5 bases, with 7 bases of the junction left unmatched. The CDR3 sequence is CASSLGGLAGVHETQYF. In DNA form, the CDR3 reads TGCGCCAGCAGCTTGGGAGGACTAGCGGGGGTACACGAGACCCAGTACTTC. Full variable domain (missing parts from reference TRBV5-1 and TRBJ2-5): KAGVTQTPRYLIKTRGQQVTLSCSPISGHRSVSWYQQTPGQGLQFLFEYFSETQRNKGNFPGRFSGRQFSNSRSEMNVSTLELGDSALYLCASSLGGLAGVHETQYFGPGTRLLVL.

This chain uses TRBV7-9 with TRBJ2-3; D possibly matches TRBD1 or TRBD2 (7 bases each). The CDR3 totals 16 residues. V shed 2 bases and J shed 4 bases, with 16 bases lying between them. The V gene's germline CDR1 is SEHNR and CDR2 FQNEAQ (reference sequence). The CDR3 region is CASSLLGGGSADTQYF. The CDR3 DNA follows: TGTGCCAGCAGCTTATTGGGAGGGGGCTCGGCAGATACGCAGTATTTT.

This clone was seen just once. This chain joins TRBV5-4 and TRBJ1-4; 7 nucleotides align to TRBD1. CDR3 length equals 16 residues. Germline assignment: CDR1 SGHNT and CDR2 YYREEE (reference sequence). V dropped 4 bases and J dropped 0; count of bases not matched to a gene: 6. CDR3: CASSPGTVATNEKLFF. DNA of the CDR3: TGTGCCAGCAGCCCGGGGACAGTTGCAACTAATGAAAAACTGTTTTTT.

The gene calls are TRBV28 and TRBJ1-2; weak D call: TRBD1 (6 bases). Germline lookup yields CDR1 MDHEN and CDR2 SYDVKM. The V end was cut by 2 bases, the J end by 4 bases, with 14 bases between. CDR3 size: 15 residues. The chain's CDR3 is CASSLGRGQSYGYTF. The CDR3 DNA sequence: TGTGCCAGCAGTTTAGGGCGGGGGCAATCCTATGGCTACACCTTC.

The chain is built from TRBV2 and TRBJ1-1; 7 bases fit TRBD1. With 5 bases clipped from V and 2 bases from J, the junction kept 2 bases outside the gene matches. The CDR3 is 13 residues long. CDR1 SNHLY and CDR2 FYNNEI come from the germline V gene. The CDR3 protein is CASSRDSNTEAFF. The CDR3 DNA follows: TGTGCCAGCAGTCGGGACAGCAACACTGAAGCTTTCTTT.

The V call is TRBV5-6, the J call TRBJ1-2; 10 bases fit TRBD1. Trimming cost V 5 bases and J 5 bases; bases outside gene matches: 3. The CDR3 is made up of 13 amino acids. In germline, CDR1 is SGHDT, CDR2 YYEEEE. The CDR3 sequence is CASRRQGAYGYTF. CDR3 nucleotides: TGTGCCAGCAGACGACAGGGGGCATATGGCTACACCTTC.

The CDR3 reads CASSSYGERGGYNEQFF. The CDR3 nucleotides are TGTGCCAGCAGCTCGTATGGCGAGCGGGGGGGGTACAATGAGCAGTTCTTC. This sequence joins TRBV5-6 and TRBJ2-1, with 10 nucleotides matching TRBD2. The germline V gene has CDR1 SGHDT and CDR2 YYEEEE. With V trimmed by 3 bases and J by 4 bases, 10 bases remained unmatched. The CDR3 extends over 17 amino acids.

V and J are TRBV2 and TRBJ2-1; 10 bases are shared with TRBD2. The CDR3 consists of 16 residues. Germline values: CDR1 SNHLY, CDR2 FYNNEI. The V and J ends lost 5 bases and 2 bases, in that order; junction bases with no gene match: 6. The DNA for the CDR3 is TGTGCCAGCAGTCCAAATAGCGGGGGGACCTACAATGAGCAGTTCTTC. Amino acid sequence: CASSPNSGGTYNEQFF. The full variable domain, in which reference TRBV2 and TRBJ2-1 provide the parts outside the CDR3, is EPEVTQTPSHQVTQMGQEVILRCVPISNHLYFYWYRQILGQKVEFLVSFYNNEISEKSEIFDDQFSVERPDGSNFTLKIRSTKLEDSAMYFCASSPNSGGTYNEQFFGPGTRLTVL.

The gene calls are TRBV2 and TRBJ1-1; D gene uncertain. Trimming shortened V by 6 bases and J by 6 bases, and 11 bases separated the two germline ends. Per the germline V gene, CDR1 is SNHLY and CDR2 is FYNNEI. The CDR3 runs 12 residues. This chain's CDR3 is CASRADSPEAFF. The CDR3 coding sequence is TGTGCCAGCAGGGCGGACTCCCCTGAAGCTTTCTTT.

This chain joins TRBV27 and TRBJ1-1; 10 bases agree with TRBD1. The CDR3 runs 13 residues. Germline V gene lookup returns CDR1 MNHEY and CDR2 SMNVEV (reference sequence). J was trimmed by 11 bases and V by 6 bases; bases with no gene match: 9. CDR3 loop: CASRPGTGEAAFF. The CDR3 DNA reads as TGTGCCAGCAGACCGGGGACAGGGGAGGCGGCTTTCTTT.

The V gene is TRBV10-3, the J gene TRBJ2-7, with TRBD2 matching over 7 bases. The V segment lost 4 bases and the J segment 5 bases; nucleotides outside the gene matches: 5. The CDR3 covers 13 residues. CDR1 and CDR2 from the germline V gene are ENHRY and SYGVKD. DNA of the CDR3: TGTGCCATCAGTGGAAGAGGGAGGGACGAGCAGTACGTC. Its translation is CAISGRGRDEQYV.

The rearrangement links TRBV28 to TRBJ1-1; a possible D gene is TRBD1 (5 bases). Germline-derived CDR1 and CDR2 are MDHEN and SYDVKM. V dropped 6 bases and J dropped 1 base, with 18 bases sitting between them. This CDR3 is built from 16 residues. In DNA, the CDR3 is TGTGCCAGCAGAGCCTCGCAAGGGGTCGGGAACACTGAAGCTTTCTTT. This translates into CASRASQGVGNTEAFF.

This chain uses TRBV4-1 with TRBJ2-3; 10 bases align to TRBD2. Germline CDR1 reads MGHRA; CDR2 reads YSYEKL. The CDR3 extends over 17 amino acids. V was pared by 1 base and J by 4 bases, with 8 bases of the junction left unmatched. The DNA of the CDR3 is TGCGCCAGCAGCCAAGCAGCTAGCGGGGGAGGTTCAGATACGCAGTATTTT. Amino acid sequence: CASSQAASGGGSDTQYF.

The rearrangement uses TRBV5-1 and TRBJ2-7; D uncertain. CDR1 and CDR2 (germline): SGHRS, YFSETQ. V lost 1 base and J 6 bases, leaving 8 bases between the germline ends. This CDR3 is built from 12 residues. CDR3: CASSLQGLEQYF. The CDR3 DNA reads TGCGCCAGCAGCTTGCAAGGTCTCGAGCAGTACTTC.

This chain joins TRBV28 and TRBJ2-3; tentatively, D is TRBD2 (5 bases). The V gene's germline CDR1 is MDHEN and CDR2 SYDVKM. Trimming cost V 6 bases and J 1 base, with 14 bases left between them. This CDR3 has 15 amino acids. CDR3 loop: CASSQTGLGTDTQYF. CDR3 DNA sequence: TGTGCCAGCAGCCAAACCGGACTGGGCACAGATACGCAGTATTTT.

The CDR3 nucleotides read TGTGCCAGCAGAGACCCGGGACACACCTACGAGCAGTACTTC. Protein sequence: CASRDPGHTYEQYF. This sequence joins TRBV2 and TRBJ2-7; possible D gene TRBD1, 6 bases. V lost 6 bases, J lost 2 bases, and 14 bases lay in between. This CDR3 is built from 14 residues. Per germline, CDR1 SNHLY and CDR2 FYNNEI.

V gene TRBV28 combines with J gene TRBJ1-2, with 7 positions matching TRBD1. This CDR3 region has 12 residues. Germline values: CDR1 MDHEN, CDR2 SYDVKM. V was clipped by 4 bases and J by 6 bases; unmatched bases: 2. CDR3 in DNA: TGTGCCAGCAGTTACAGGGGCAATGGCTACACCTTC. As protein: CASSYRGNGYTF.

CDR3: CASSLIAGDSTGELFF. CDR3 DNA: TGTGCCAGCAGCTTAATAGCGGGAGATAGCACCGGGGAGCTGTTTTTT. The chain is built from TRBV5-6 and TRBJ2-2; 9 nucleotides align to TRBD2. Germline loops: CDR1 SGHDT, CDR2 YYEEEE. Trimming cost V 2 bases and J 4 bases; bases outside gene matches: 6. CDR3 length: 16 amino acids.